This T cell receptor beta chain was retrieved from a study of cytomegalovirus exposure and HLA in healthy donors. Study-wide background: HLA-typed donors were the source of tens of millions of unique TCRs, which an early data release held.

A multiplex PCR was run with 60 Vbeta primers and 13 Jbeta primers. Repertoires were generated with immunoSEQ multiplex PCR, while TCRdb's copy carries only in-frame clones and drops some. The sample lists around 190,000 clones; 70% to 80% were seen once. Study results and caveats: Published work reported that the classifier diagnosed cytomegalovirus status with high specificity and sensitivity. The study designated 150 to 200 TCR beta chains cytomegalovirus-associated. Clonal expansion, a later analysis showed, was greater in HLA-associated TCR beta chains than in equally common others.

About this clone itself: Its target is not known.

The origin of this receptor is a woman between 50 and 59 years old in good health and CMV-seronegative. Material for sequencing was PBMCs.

CDR3 loop: CASTNGGTGGAIGYF. The DNA of the CDR3 is TGTGCCAGCACTAATGGAGGGACAGGGGGCGCAATAGGGTACTTC. The chain combines TRBV28 with TRBJ2-7; 12 bases align to TRBD1. V lost 7 bases to trimming and J lost 12 bases; unmatched junction nucleotides: 16. CDR3 length: 15 residues. Germline V gives CDR1 MDHEN, CDR2 SYDVKM.